In its sample, the clone carrying this T cell receptor beta chain was seen once. The source of the sample is a study of blood T cells in healthy people across ages. The germline CDR1 and CDR2 sequences are DFQATT and SNEGSKA (reference sequence). V lost 4 bases, J lost 4 bases, and 7 bases stayed unmatched. There are 16 residues in the CDR3. Alongside a J-beta primer mix, a sample-barcoded 5' primer served in a second PCR lasting roughly 6 to 11 cycles. TCRdb passed the 5' RACE reads through MiXCR, listing each CDR3 protein once. The data show 700,000 to 850,000 distinct CDR3 sequences, with 50% to 65% seen just once and about 42% held by the top ten.

The receptor was derived from an older man in good health. The sample was blood. This sequence joins TRBV20-1 and TRBJ2-7, with 16 bases matching TRBD2. CDR3 in amino acids: CSATGTSGRAAYEQYF. In nucleotides, the CDR3 is TGCAGTGCTACTGGGACTAGCGGGAGGGCTGCGTACGAGCAGTACTTC.